The 30 T cell receptor beta chains below come from one sample, sequenced in a study of T cells in Graves' hyperthyroidism and ophthalmopathy. Using RNA transcripts as the source, TCR beta CDR3 regions were amplified. During a first-round RT-PCR of the TCR CDR3, the HTBI primer set was used. TCRdb reprocessed the multiplex PCR reads via MiXCR and lists one record per CDR3 protein. The profile covers 450,000 to 600,000 distinct CDR3 sequences, with 11% to 15% appearing a single time and approximately 15% taken by the ten largest. The source material was blood. The source of these receptors is a woman aged 40 to 50 with Graves' hyperthyroidism.

This clonotype appeared many times. CDR3 bases: TGTGCCAGCAGTTCCTCCGCAGCCCCACTAGCGGGAGGGCAGAAAAACATTCAGTACTTC. Amino acid sequence: CASSSSAAPLAGGQKNIQYF. The rearrangement joins TRBV12-3 or TRBV12-4 to TRBJ2-4, with TRBD2 identical over 13 bases. The CDR3 has 20 amino acids. The trim removed 4 bases at V and 4 bases at J, leaving 16 bases unmatched.

This clonotype was seen ten or more times. V and J are TRBV6-1 and TRBJ2-7; 7 nucleotides agree with TRBD2. J lost 0 bases, V lost 6 bases, and 5 bases had no gene match. Germline values: CDR1 MNHNS, CDR2 SASEGT. The CDR3 is made up of 14 amino acids. The DNA of the CDR3 is TGTGCCAGCAGACTTCTAGCGGACTCCTACGAGCAGTACTTC. This codes for CASRLLADSYEQYF.

The chain recombines TRBV20-1 with TRBJ2-5; 7 bases are shared with TRBD1. The CDR3 sequence is 15 residues long. V dropped 5 bases and J dropped 1; count of bases not matched to a gene: 10. Per the germline V gene, CDR1 is DFQATT and CDR2 is SNEGSKA (reference sequence). The CDR3: CSAYISGTVQETQYF. In DNA, the CDR3 is TGCAGTGCTTATATTTCCGGGACAGTCCAAGAGACCCAGTACTTC.

The chain links TRBV7-9 to TRBJ2-5; 8 bases are shared with TRBD2. Germline V CDR1 and CDR2: SEHNR, FQNEAQ (reference sequence). V trimming: 4 bases; J trimming: 0 bases; junction bases outside the gene matches: 7. CDR3 size: 16 residues. The CDR3 DNA reads TGTGCCAGCAGCTCGGAACTAGCGGAGTACCAAGAGACCCAGTACTTC. Translating it yields CASSSELAEYQETQYF.

The V call is TRBV28, the J call TRBJ2-2; D unclear. Trimming left V 7 bases short and J 6 bases short, with 12 bases between. CDR1 is MDHEN and CDR2 is SYDVKM in the germline V gene. The CDR3 consists of 13 residues. CDR3 region: CASTFPGPGELFF. The DNA of the CDR3 is TGTGCCAGCACCTTCCCGGGTCCCGGGGAGCTGTTTTTT.

Ten or more counts support this clonotype. The chain uses TRBV12-3 or TRBV12-4 and TRBJ1-1, with D perhaps TRBD1 (5 bases). Trimming took 8 bases from V and 6 from J, leaving 16 bases between them. The CDR3 covers 13 residues. The CDR3, as DNA: TGTGCCAGCGCTCCGACGGGGACCTCTGAAGCTTTCTTT. Amino acid sequence: CASAPTGTSEAFF.

This clonotype occurred a few times. The chain uses TRBV30 and TRBJ2-3, with 11 bases identical to TRBD2. The CDR3 length is 16 residues. The trim removed 3 bases at V and 0 bases at J, leaving 5 bases unmatched. In germline, CDR1 is GTSNPN, CDR2 SVGIG (reference sequence). Here the CDR3 DNA reads TGTGCCTGGAGAGTAGGACTAGCGGGCAGCACAGATACGCAGTATTTT. Translation gives CAWRVGLAGSTDTQYF.

This clonotype was found many times. The V call is TRBV20-1, the J call TRBJ2-3; D unclear. Germline assignment: CDR1 DFQATT and CDR2 SNEGSKA (reference sequence). This CDR3 is 13 amino acids long. Trimming removed 0 bases at V and 0 bases at J, with 4 bases between. CDR3 DNA sequence: TGCAGTGCTAGAGATGCGAGCACAGATACGCAGTATTTT. Translation: CSARDASTDTQYF.

V gene TRBV7-2 combines with J gene TRBJ1-2; D is unclear. This CDR3 region has 13 residues. Germline V lookup: CDR1 SGHTA, CDR2 FQGNSA. V lost 5 bases and J lost 8, with 15 bases in between. The CDR3 region has the DNA TGTGCCAGCAGCCGATTTAACAAGACCGGCTACACCTTC. This codes for CASSRFNKTGYTF.

The V gene is TRBV5-4, the J gene TRBJ1-1; tentatively, D is TRBD1 (5 bases). Trimming cost V 2 bases and J 0 bases, with 14 bases left between them. The CDR3 sequence is 16 residues long. Germline V gene data show CDR1 as SGHNT and CDR2 as YYREEE (reference sequence). The CDR3, as DNA: TGTGCCAGCAGCTTCTGGGGACGGCTATTGAACACTGAAGCTTTCTTT. Translated: CASSFWGRLLNTEAFF. Based on the CDR3 plus reference TRBV5-4 and TRBJ1-1, the full variable domain is ETGVTQSPTHLIKTRGQQVTLRCSSQSGHNTVSWYQQALGQGPQFIFQYYREEENGRGNFPPRFSGLQFPNYSSELNVNALELDDSALYLCASSFWGRLLNTEAFFGQGTRLTVV.

This clonotype was recorded a few times. The chain combines TRBV15 with TRBJ1-1; D possibly corresponds to TRBD1 (5 bases). CDR3 length: 13 residues. Germline assignment: CDR1 LNHNV and CDR2 YYDKDF (reference sequence). Trimming removed 6 bases from V and 1 base from J, with 9 bases in between. The CDR3: CATSYGANTEAFF. In nucleotides, the CDR3 is TGTGCCACCAGTTACGGGGCGAACACTGAAGCTTTCTTT.

This clonotype has a single count. This chain's CDR3 is CASSYKASGRGGPITDTQYF. In DNA form, the CDR3 reads TGTGCCAGCAGCTACAAGGCTAGCGGGAGGGGGGGGCCGATAACCGATACGCAGTATTTT. The chain has TRBV7-6 and TRBJ2-3, with 12 bases identical to TRBD2. CDR3 length: 20 residues. Germline trimming cut 4 bases from V and 6 bases from J; bases unmatched to any gene: 20. Germline-derived CDR1 and CDR2 are SGHVS and FNYEAQ.

In this sample, this clonotype turned up many times. This chain joins TRBV28 and TRBJ1-5; D unresolved. CDR3 length equals 16 residues. Germline V gene lookup returns CDR1 MDHEN and CDR2 SYDVKM. Trimming cost V 5 bases and J 1 base, with 15 bases left between them. The CDR3 nucleotides read TGTGCCAGCAGTGCCAGGTGGGTTGCGAGCAATCAGCCCCAGCATTTT. As protein: CASSARWVASNQPQHF.

The chain carries TRBV4-1 and TRBJ1-2; D call uncertain. This CDR3 has 15 residues. Germline CDR1 MGHRA, CDR2 YSYEKL. V lost 0 bases and J lost 7, with 15 bases in between. Here the CDR3 DNA reads TGCGCCAGCAGCCAAGATGTGGGCGCGTACCTTGGCTACACCTTC. Translation: CASSQDVGAYLGYTF.

The V call is TRBV6-5, the J call TRBJ2-2; the D is unclear. This CDR3 spans 13 amino acids. Between the trimmed V and J ends, which lost 3 bases and 6 bases, there was a span of 8 bases. Germline V lookup: CDR1 MNHEY, CDR2 SVGAGI. The CDR3 loop is CASSYSHAGELFF. CDR3 DNA sequence: TGTGCCAGCAGTTATTCTCACGCCGGGGAGCTGTTTTTT.

This clonotype was counted ten times or more. This chain joins TRBV20-1 and TRBJ2-5; no definite D call. Germline V lookup: CDR1 DFQATT, CDR2 SNEGSKA (reference sequence). Trimming took off 6 bases at V and 5 bases at J, with 10 bases between the two ends. The CDR3 spans 11 residues. CDR3 nucleotides: TGCAGTGCCCATTCACCCGAGACCCAGTACTTC. It is translated as CSAHSPETQYF.

This clonotype came up many times. The V gene is TRBV20-1, the J gene TRBJ2-5, with TRBD2 identical over 8 bases. The CDR3 spans 16 residues. V lost 0 bases and J lost 5; bases outside the gene matches: 11. The germline gives CDR1 DFQATT, CDR2 SNEGSKA (reference sequence). The CDR3: CSARDRAGEGWETQYF. The CDR3 DNA is TGCAGTGCTAGAGATCGAGCGGGAGAAGGGTGGGAGACCCAGTACTTC.

The genes are TRBV19 and TRBJ1-1; D remains unclear. The V and J ends lost 5 bases and 5 bases respectively, with 12 bases between them. CDR3 length: 13 residues. Germline CDR1 reads LNHDA; CDR2 reads SQIVND (reference sequence). The CDR3 DNA sequence: TGTGCCAGTAGTGGAAGTAGGAGGACTGAAGCTTTCTTT. Amino acids: CASSGSRRTEAFF.

The sample holds many counts of this clonotype. This chain connects TRBV19 to TRBJ2-2, with D perhaps assigned TRBD1 or TRBD2 (5 bases each). Per germline, CDR1 LNHDA and CDR2 SQIVND (reference sequence). This CDR3 region has 15 residues. The V end was cut by 9 bases, the J end by 0 bases, with 14 bases between. The CDR3 loop is CASIRDHANTGELFF. The CDR3 bases are TGTGCCAGCATCCGGGACCACGCGAACACCGGGGAGCTGTTTTTT.

The chain couples TRBV14 to TRBJ1-1; D is possibly TRBD1 (5 bases). V lost 1 base, J lost 2 bases, and 11 bases lay in between. The CDR3 has 15 residues. Looked up from germline, CDR1 is SGHDN and CDR2 is FVKESK. As DNA, the CDR3 is TGTGCCAGCAGCCAAGTATCAGGGAGAAACACTGAAGCTTTCTTT. This gives the protein CASSQVSGRNTEAFF.

This clonotype has just a few counts. This CDR3 reads CASSKTSGHPLGKNEQYF. CDR3 nucleotide sequence: TGTGCCAGCAGTAAAACTAGCGGACACCCCTTAGGGAAGAACGAGCAGTACTTC. The chain combines TRBV27 with TRBJ2-7, with TRBD2 matching 8 bases. The CDR3 runs 18 residues. Germline CDR1 and CDR2: MNHEY and SMNVEV (reference sequence). The J segment lost 5 bases and the V segment lost 5 bases, leaving 20 bases of the junction unmatched.

This rearrangement joins TRBV6-4 to TRBJ2-3; the D is unclear. There are 15 residues in the CDR3. CDR1 MRHNA and CDR2 SNTAGT come from the germline V gene. V was shortened by 0 bases and J by 4 bases, with 11 bases between the two germline ends. The CDR3 loop is CASSDSSRVADTQYF. CDR3 nucleotide sequence: TGTGCCAGCAGTGACTCTTCTCGGGTAGCAGATACGCAGTATTTT.

This clonotype has a count of ten or more. The chain has TRBV20-1 and TRBJ1-1; a possible D gene is TRBD1 (5 bases). This CDR3 region has 17 residues. CDR1 and CDR2 from the germline V gene are DFQATT and SNEGSKA (reference sequence). V was trimmed by 0 bases and J by 0 bases, leaving 17 bases between them. The CDR3 DNA is TGCAGTGCTAGAGATCGCCGACAGCCTTATATGAACACTGAAGCTTTCTTT. This gives the protein CSARDRRQPYMNTEAFF.

In the case of this clonotype: No DNA is shown, since the ends of the CDR3 on it are uncertain; the CDR3 is the one TCRdb lists. The genes are TRBV15 and TRBJ1-5; the table assigns TRBD1, which was not confirmed against the DNA. The CDR3 numbers 24 amino acids, ends counted. The germline CDR1 and CDR2 sequences are LNHNV and YYDKDF (reference sequence). The CDR3: CATSRDKKNIQYFGAGTVNQPQHF.

This clonotype occurred many times. CDR3 nucleotides: TGTGCCAGCAGCTTAGTGGGACAGGGGGCGAATGAGCAGTTCTTC. It yields the protein CASSLVGQGANEQFF. This sequence joins TRBV11-2 and TRBJ2-1; 12 positions agree with TRBD1. The CDR3 consists of 15 residues. V trimming: 1 base; J trimming: 7 bases; junction bases outside the gene matches: 2. Germline CDR1 reads SGHAT; CDR2 reads FQNNGV.

This clonotype showed up many times. V usage is TRBV6-1 and J usage is TRBJ2-1, with 11 bases identical to TRBD1. The CDR3 extends over 17 amino acids. Trimming cost V 2 bases and J 4 bases; bases outside gene matches: 7. Germline V CDR1 and CDR2: MNHNS, SASEGT. CDR3 nucleotide sequence: TGTGCCAGCAGTGAATTTTTCGGGACAGGGGGATACAATGAGCAGTTCTTC. Protein: CASSEFFGTGGYNEQFF.

In its sample, this clonotype was seen many times. The chain joins TRBV3-1 to TRBJ2-6; 7 bases are shared with TRBD1. Germline V gives CDR1 LGHDT, CDR2 YNNKEL (reference sequence). This CDR3 contains 16 residues. V was clipped by 0 bases and J by 7 bases; unmatched bases: 6. The CDR3 region is CASSQEPRGTANVLTF. The CDR3 DNA reads as TGTGCCAGCAGCCAAGAACCCAGGGGGACAGCCAACGTCCTGACTTTC.

Many counts were recorded for this clonotype. The chain is built from TRBV12-3 or TRBV12-4 and TRBJ2-5; maybe TRBD1 (5 bases). The CDR3 has 16 residues. V was pared by 7 bases and J by 4 bases, with 22 bases between. Here the CDR3 reads CASTPRQGSGLETQYF. The CDR3 DNA reads as TGTGCCAGCACCCCCCGGCAGGGTTCCGGGTTAGAGACCCAGTACTTC.

This clonotype occurred many times. The chain joins TRBV11-2 to TRBJ2-7; 7 bases are a match to TRBD1. This CDR3 has 16 residues. With V trimmed by 0 bases and J by 3 bases, 8 bases remained unmatched. CDR1 is SGHAT, CDR2 FQNNGV, per germline. CDR3 in DNA: TGTGCCAGCAGCTTAGATGGGCGGACAGGCTTCTACGAGCAGTACTTC. It yields the protein CASSLDGRTGFYEQYF.

This chain joins TRBV6-1 and TRBJ1-1; weak D call: TRBD1 (5 bases). The germline CDR1 and CDR2 sequences are MNHNS and SASEGT. This CDR3 spans 12 amino acids. V gave up 11 bases and J gave up 4 bases, with 14 bases separating them. The CDR3 sequence is CAVGGGITEAFF. Written as DNA, the CDR3 is TGTGCCGTTGGGGGGGGGATCACTGAAGCTTTCTTT.